One sample yielded the 27 T cell receptor beta chains listed below, sequenced in a study of identical twins. TCRdb reanalysed the 5' RACE reads using MiXCR and keeps one entry per CDR3 protein. This table holds approximately 500,000 distinct CDR3 sequences, about 24% found once. The same sample was also used in a study of T cells expressing NK-cell markers.

Sequencing input: CD4+ T cells sorted from blood. The receptor source for this set is a woman younger than 35 in good health.

This clonotype occurred many times. The rearrangement links TRBV10-3 to TRBJ2-1, with 9 bases lining up with TRBD1. Trimming at V came to 6 bases and at J to 6 bases, leaving 9 bases not matched to a gene. CDR3 length: 15 residues. The germline V gene has CDR1 ENHRY and CDR2 SYGVKD. CDR3 sequence reads: CAIRAGQGSSNEQFF. Written as DNA, the CDR3 is TGTGCCATCAGGGCCGGACAGGGGAGTAGCAATGAGCAGTTCTTC.

This clonotype was counted between two and nine times. This sequence joins TRBV3-1 and TRBJ2-4; D uncertain. The CDR3 consists of 13 residues. The V end lost 3 bases, the J end lost 5 bases, and 8 bases lay between the germline ends. CDR1 is LGHDT, CDR2 YNNKEL, per germline (reference sequence). The CDR3 reads CASSQSVQNIQYF. CDR3 coding DNA: TGTGCCAGCAGCCAGTCAGTTCAAAACATTCAGTACTTC.

This clonotype was detected only a few times. The rearrangement joins TRBV6-1 to TRBJ2-3, with a possible D match to TRBD2 (5 bases). The CDR3 sequence is 15 residues long. Trimming pared 6 bases from V and 5 bases from J, leaving 18 bases between. Germline V gives CDR1 MNHNS, CDR2 SASEGT. CDR3 coding DNA: TGTGCCAGCAGCCAACAAGCGGCTACTCAAGATACGCAGTATTTT. Translating gives CASSQQAATQDTQYF.

This clonotype was detected only a few times. The rearrangement uses TRBV20-1 and TRBJ1-1; unclear D gene. Trimming removed 3 bases at V and 1 base at J, with 9 bases between. The CDR3 is made up of 13 amino acids. Germline V gene sequence: CDR1 DFQATT, CDR2 SNEGSKA (reference sequence). CDR3 DNA sequence: TGCAGTGCTAGTAGGCAGTGGAACACTGAAGCTTTCTTT. It is translated as CSASRQWNTEAFF.

This clonotype occurred a few times. This chain uses TRBV5-1 with TRBJ2-1, with TRBD1 matching over 11 bases. The CDR3 is 14 residues long. Looked up from germline, CDR1 is SGHRS and CDR2 is YFSETQ. Losses at the gene ends were 4 bases for V and 8 bases for J; bases not matched to a gene: 5. In DNA, the CDR3 is TGCGCCAGCAGCCCTGGGACAGGGGGGTATGAGCAGTTCTTC. Translated, it gives CASSPGTGGYEQFF.

V and J are TRBV20-1 and TRBJ2-5, with 8 bases matching TRBD2. Looked up from germline, CDR1 is DFQATT and CDR2 is SNEGSKA (reference sequence). The CDR3 is 13 residues long. Trimming cost V 5 bases and J 2 bases; bases outside gene matches: 4. CDR3 sequence (DNA): TGCAGTGCTGATGCGGGGGGACAAGAGACCCAGTACTTC. This codes for CSADAGGQETQYF.

A few counts support this clonotype. V usage is TRBV27 and J usage is TRBJ2-5; TRBD2 is a possible D gene (7 bases). Trimming cost V 5 bases and J 3 bases, with 13 bases left between them. Germline values: CDR1 MNHEY, CDR2 SMNVEV (reference sequence). This CDR3 comprises 14 residues. The CDR3 region is CASSLQGREETQYF. The CDR3 DNA sequence: TGTGCCAGCAGTCTTCAGGGGAGGGAAGAGACCCAGTACTTC.

This clonotype was detected a few times. The gene calls are TRBV20-1 and TRBJ2-3; 7 positions agree with TRBD2. This CDR3 is 12 amino acids long. V lost 4 bases, J lost 3 bases, and 1 base stayed unmatched. Looked up from germline, CDR1 is DFQATT and CDR2 is SNEGSKA (reference sequence). CDR3 in DNA: TGCAGTGCTACAGCGGGAACAGATACGCAGTATTTT. It encodes CSATAGTDTQYF.

Only a few counts were recorded for this clonotype. The CDR3 spells CASSVDQGGEQFF. For the CDR3, the DNA is TGTGCCAGCAGCGTAGATCAGGGCGGTGAGCAGTTCTTC. The J gene is TRBJ2-1, the V gene TRBV9; perhaps TRBD1 as D (5 bases). This CDR3 spans 13 amino acids. V lost 0 bases to trimming and J lost 9 bases, with 10 bases between them. Germline V gives CDR1 SGDLS, CDR2 YYNGEE.

This clonotype was counted a few times. The chain recombines TRBV2 with TRBJ1-5, with D possibly TRBD1 on 5 matching bases. V dropped 10 bases and J dropped 9 bases, with 13 bases sitting between them. CDR3 length: 11 residues. The germline CDR1 and CDR2 sequences are SNHLY and FYNNEI. The CDR3 sequence: CAIQGLGPQHF. The CDR3 DNA reads TGTGCCATCCAGGGACTCGGGCCCCAGCATTTT.

The chain has TRBV29-1 and TRBJ2-5; D is unresolved. Germline V lookup: CDR1 SQVTM, CDR2 ANQGSEA. The CDR3 is 13 amino acids. Trimming took off 4 bases at V and 5 bases at J, with 14 bases between the two ends. For the CDR3, the DNA is TGCAGCGTTGGGATAGGGTCGGCGGAGACCCAGTACTTC. This encodes CSVGIGSAETQYF.

Many counts were recorded for this clonotype. For the CDR3, the DNA is TGCAGTGCTAGCGGCCTAGCGAACACCGGGGAGCTGTTTTTT. Translating it yields CSASGLANTGELFF. This rearrangement joins TRBV20-1 to TRBJ2-2; D gene ambiguous. Germline CDR1 and CDR2: DFQATT and SNEGSKA (reference sequence). The CDR3 spans 14 residues. Trimming shortened V by 3 bases and J by 0 bases, and 8 bases separated the two germline ends.

This chain connects TRBV20-1 to TRBJ1-4; weak D call: TRBD1 (6 bases). The CDR3 loop spans 15 amino acids. The V end lost 5 bases, the J end lost 6 bases, and 19 bases lay between the germline ends. Germline V CDR1 and CDR2: DFQATT, SNEGSKA (reference sequence). Here the CDR3 reads CSAVFWGRGDEKLFF. The CDR3 bases are TGCAGTGCTGTCTTTTGGGGGCGCGGGGATGAAAAACTGTTTTTT.

The V call is TRBV2, the J call TRBJ2-5; 8 bases line up with TRBD2. J gave up 3 bases and V 8 bases, and 5 bases lay outside the gene matches. Germline V lookup: CDR1 SNHLY, CDR2 FYNNEI. The CDR3 extends over 13 amino acids. CDR3 region: CASYGGLEETQYF. Written as DNA, the CDR3 is TGTGCCAGCTATGGGGGACTAGAAGAGACCCAGTACTTC.

This rearrangement joins TRBV7-9 to TRBJ2-3; possible D gene TRBD2, 5 bases. The V gene lost 3 bases and the J gene lost 1 base, with 11 bases spanning the gap. Germline CDR1 is SEHNR and CDR2 is FQNEAQ (reference sequence). This CDR3 is 15 amino acids long. The CDR3 bases are TGTGCCAGCAGCTTTTCGAGGGCCCGCACAGATACGCAGTATTTT. Its translation: CASSFSRARTDTQYF. Supplemented by reference TRBV7-9 and TRBJ2-3, the full variable domain reads DTGVSQNPRHKITKRGQNVTFRCDPISEHNRLYWYRQTLGQGPEFLTYFQNEAQLEKSRLLSDRFSAERPKGSFSTLEIQRTEQGDSAMYLCASSFSRARTDTQYFGPGTRLTVL.

This chain joins TRBV7-2 and TRBJ2-7; D gene unclear. Germline V gene data show CDR1 as SGHTA and CDR2 as FQGNSA. The CDR3 is made up of 14 amino acids. V gave up 1 base and J gave up 0 bases, with 7 bases separating them. In DNA, the CDR3 is TGTGCCAGCAGCTTAGACATCCGCTCCTACGAGCAGTACTTC. Residues: CASSLDIRSYEQYF.

The V and J genes are TRBV19 and TRBJ2-5, with D unresolved. CDR1 and CDR2 (germline): LNHDA, SQIVND (reference sequence). CDR3 length: 13 residues. The V and J ends lost 3 bases and 4 bases respectively, with 9 bases between them. The DNA for the CDR3 is TGTGCCAGTAGTATGGATTTTTCAGAGACCCAGTACTTC. The encoded protein is CASSMDFSETQYF.

The table lists this clonotype with a few counts. The gene calls are TRBV3-1 and TRBJ2-1; 12 bases are shared with TRBD2. The ends lost 4 bases at V and 12 bases at J; junction bases unmatched: 13. Germline V gives CDR1 LGHDT, CDR2 YNNKEL (reference sequence). There are 16 residues in the CDR3. CDR3 sequence: CASSPEGASGRAGQFF. The CDR3 DNA is TGTGCCAGCAGCCCCGAGGGGGCTAGCGGGAGGGCCGGGCAGTTCTTC.

This clonotype was seen only a few times. The chain carries TRBV2 and TRBJ1-2; D gene ambiguous. Trimming removed 6 bases at V and 4 bases at J, with 18 bases between. This CDR3 region has 15 residues. Germline V gene sequence: CDR1 SNHLY, CDR2 FYNNEI. The CDR3 loop reads CASSPTGPDLYGYTF. The DNA of the CDR3 is TGTGCCAGCAGCCCCACTGGGCCGGATCTCTATGGCTACACCTTC.

This clonotype was seen a handful of times. This chain connects TRBV7-3 to TRBJ2-1, with 10 positions matching TRBD2. V trimming: 5 bases; J trimming: 8 bases; junction bases outside the gene matches: 3. There are 13 residues in the CDR3. Germline V CDR1 and CDR2: SGHTA, FQGTGA. The CDR3 sequence is CASSTGTSDEQFF. Here the CDR3 DNA reads TGTGCCAGCAGCACCGGGACTAGCGATGAGCAGTTCTTC.

The sample holds a few counts of this clonotype. The V and J genes are TRBV7-2 and TRBJ2-5; TRBD1 matches at 7 bases. This CDR3 contains 15 residues. After removal of 5 bases from V and 5 bases from J, the junction contained 11 bases not matched to a gene. Germline values: CDR1 SGHTA, CDR2 FQGNSA. CDR3 sequence: CASSARRTGSETQYF. The DNA for the CDR3 is TGTGCCAGCAGCGCCCGTAGGACAGGCAGTGAGACCCAGTACTTC.

The chain carries TRBV7-2 and TRBJ2-5; D call uncertain. Trimming took off 5 bases at V and 6 bases at J, with 16 bases between the two ends. The CDR3 sequence is 14 residues long. Germline CDR1 and CDR2: SGHTA and FQGNSA. Here the CDR3 reads CASSPTASQKTQYF. In nucleotides, the CDR3 is TGTGCCAGCAGCCCGACTGCCTCTCAGAAGACCCAGTACTTC.

This clonotype was found a few times. The chain carries TRBV27 and TRBJ2-5; TRBD2 is a possible D gene (5 bases). The germline V gene has CDR1 MNHEY and CDR2 SMNVEV (reference sequence). V lost 6 bases and J lost 5, with 13 bases in between. This CDR3 has 13 amino acids. CDR3 coding DNA: TGTGCCAGCAGAGGACTTATTGACGAGACCCAGTACTTC. Protein sequence: CASRGLIDETQYF.

The V call is TRBV2, the J call TRBJ2-7; D is undetermined. This CDR3 region has 12 residues. Germline CDR1 SNHLY, CDR2 FYNNEI. Trimming stripped 8 bases from V and 2 bases from J, with 10 bases between. The CDR3 nucleotides are TGTGCCAGCCGACTTTATACCTACGAGCAGTACTTC. Translated: CASRLYTYEQYF.

The rearrangement links TRBV20-1 to TRBJ1-1, with 8 bases that match TRBD1. V shed 5 bases and J 4 bases; nucleotides not matched to a gene: 9. The V gene's germline CDR1 is DFQATT and CDR2 SNEGSKA (reference sequence). CDR3 length: 14 amino acids. DNA of the CDR3: TGCAGTGCTTTCCGCGGGACAGGAAGCACTGAAGCTTTCTTT. The encoded protein is CSAFRGTGSTEAFF.

This clonotype has just a few counts. The chain couples TRBV7-2 to TRBJ2-1; the match to TRBD2 covers 11 bases. The V and J ends lost 4 bases and 8 bases, in that order; junction bases with no gene match: 7. CDR3 size: 15 residues. Per the germline V gene, CDR1 is SGHTA and CDR2 is FQGNSA. The CDR3 region has the DNA TGTGCCAGCAGCTCCTCCGGGACTAGCGGCTATGAGCAGTTCTTC. It translates to CASSSSGTSGYEQFF.

This clonotype was counted between two and nine times. Here the CDR3 DNA reads TGTGCCAGCAGCTTGGCGGGGTTTAAGCCCCAGCATTTT. Its protein product is CASSLAGFKPQHF. The rearrangement joins TRBV5-5 to TRBJ1-5; D is unclear. V dropped 0 bases and J dropped 8 bases, with 9 bases sitting between them. Germline assignment: CDR1 SGHKS and CDR2 YYEKEE (reference sequence). The CDR3 runs to 13 residues. The variable domain in full, completed from reference TRBV5-5 and TRBJ1-5, reads DAGVTQSPTHLIKTRGQQVTLRCSPISGHKSVSWYQQVLGQGPQFIFQYYEKEERGRGNFPDRFSARQFPNYSSELNVNALLLGDSALYLCASSLAGFKPQHFGDGTRLSIL.